One and the same sample provided the 19 T cell receptor beta chains below, sequenced in a study of T cells after yellow fever vaccination. TCRdb itself ran the 5' RACE reads through MiXCR, one entry per CDR3 protein. The sample includes nearly 30,000 distinct CDR3 sequences, under 6% of them seen just once. This material consisted of CD8+ T cells sorted from PBMCs, taken 10 days after the yellow fever booster vaccination. The receptors here all came from a man in his thirties or forties who received the YFV17D yellow fever vaccine.

This clonotype has at least ten counts. This chain connects TRBV12-3 or TRBV12-4 to TRBJ2-7, with D perhaps matching TRBD2 (6 bases). The CDR3 consists of 11 residues. Trimming took off 6 bases at V and 4 bases at J, with 7 bases between the two ends. The CDR3, as DNA: TGTGCCAGCAGGGGAGGTTACGAGCAGTACTTC. Translation: CASRGGYEQYF.

This clonotype has ten or more counts. The chain is built from TRBV6-2 or TRBV6-3 and TRBJ2-1, with 9 bases matching TRBD2. Germline CDR1 reads MNHEY; CDR2 reads SVGEGT. V lost 4 bases, J lost 4 bases, and 8 bases stayed unmatched. This CDR3 is built from 16 residues. The CDR3 loop reads CASSWTSVVPYNEQFF. The CDR3 DNA reads TGTGCCAGCAGTTGGACTAGCGTCGTACCTTACAATGAGCAGTTCTTC.

This clonotype has a count of ten or more. The gene calls are TRBV6-1 and TRBJ2-3; D is perhaps TRBD2 (6 bases). Trimming took off 8 bases at V and 2 bases at J, with 17 bases between the two ends. CDR1 and CDR2 from the germline V gene are MNHNS and SASEGT. The CDR3 totals 15 residues. Here the CDR3 DNA reads TGTGCCAGCGGGATAGCGGCCCCCTACACAGATACGCAGTATTTT. Amino acid sequence: CASGIAAPYTDTQYF.

This clonotype was counted ten times or more. The chain carries TRBV14 and TRBJ1-1; weak D call: TRBD1 (5 bases). CDR1 and CDR2 from the germline V gene are SGHDN and FVKESK. CDR3 length: 14 amino acids. Trimming cost V 6 bases and J 10 bases, with 21 bases left between them. The CDR3 loop is CASSYFNGFGGAFF. DNA of the CDR3: TGTGCCAGCAGTTATTTCAACGGTTTTGGGGGAGCTTTCTTT.

This clonotype was seen many times. The chain is built from TRBV11-2 and TRBJ2-7; TRBD2 agrees at 10 bases. The CDR3 runs 16 residues. J was trimmed by 2 bases and V by 2 bases; bases with no gene match: 6. Germline values: CDR1 SGHAT, CDR2 FQNNGV. CDR3 DNA sequence: TGTGCCAGCAGCTTAAGCTCGCTAGCGGGAGCCTACGAGCAGTACTTC. Protein: CASSLSSLAGAYEQYF.

This clonotype was observed many times. This chain links TRBV6-5 with TRBJ1-5; no firm D call. Germline lookup yields CDR1 MNHEY and CDR2 SVGAGI. CDR3 length: 14 residues. V gave up 0 bases and J gave up 5 bases, with 8 bases separating them. The CDR3 is CASSYSGGHQPQHF. In nucleotides, the CDR3 is TGTGCCAGCAGTTACTCTGGTGGCCATCAGCCCCAGCATTTT.

This clonotype showed up many times. The gene calls are TRBV20-1 and TRBJ2-7; 10 bases fit TRBD2. This CDR3 has 14 residues. V dropped 0 bases and J dropped 2; count of bases not matched to a gene: 1. CDR1 and CDR2 (germline): DFQATT, SNEGSKA (reference sequence). CDR3 residues: CSARDLAGAYEQYF. For the CDR3, the DNA is TGCAGTGCTAGAGATCTAGCGGGGGCCTACGAGCAGTACTTC.

This clonotype was detected ten times or more. The rearrangement joins TRBV14 to TRBJ2-2, with unresolved D. The CDR3 has 14 residues. V dropped 0 bases and J dropped 4 bases, with 6 bases sitting between them. Per the germline V gene, CDR1 is SGHDN and CDR2 is FVKESK. CDR3 loop: CASSQEGSTGELFF. CDR3 in DNA: TGTGCCAGCAGCCAAGAGGGTTCCACCGGGGAGCTGTTTTTT.

This clonotype has ten or more counts. This sequence joins TRBV6-1 and TRBJ2-3; TRBD2 aligns across 9 bases. The CDR3 loop spans 16 amino acids. V lost 8 bases to trimming and J lost 4 bases; unmatched junction nucleotides: 13. Germline V lookup: CDR1 MNHNS, CDR2 SASEGT. CDR3 protein: CASGSGSHSLADTQYF. CDR3 DNA sequence: TGTGCCAGCGGTAGCGGGAGCCATTCCCTCGCAGATACGCAGTATTTT.

By proportion, this clonotype is medium-sized (0.01 to 0.1%). This sequence joins TRBV7-7 and TRBJ2-3; D not resolved. V was trimmed by 1 base and J by 1 base, leaving 6 bases between them. There are 14 residues in the CDR3. Germline assignment: CDR1 SSHAT and CDR2 FNYEAQ (reference sequence). CDR3 region: CASSLGTRTDTQYF. The CDR3 DNA reads TGTGCCAGCAGCTTAGGTACCCGCACAGATACGCAGTATTTT.

In this sample, this clonotype turned up many times. This chain joins TRBV6-1 and TRBJ2-3; D possibly corresponds to TRBD1 (6 bases). The V end lost 8 bases, the J end lost 0 bases, and 12 bases lay between the germline ends. Germline V gene lookup returns CDR1 MNHNS and CDR2 SASEGT. The CDR3 runs 14 residues. For the CDR3, the DNA is TGTGCCAGCGTCCCGGGACAAAGCACAGATACGCAGTATTTT. It codes for CASVPGQSTDTQYF.

J is TRBJ2-7 and V is TRBV5-4, with D unclear. The CDR3 sequence is 11 residues long. The V end was cut by 4 bases, the J end by 1 base, with 3 bases between. Germline V gene lookup returns CDR1 SGHNT and CDR2 YYREEE (reference sequence). CDR3 sequence reads: CASSVSYEQYF. The CDR3 DNA reads TGTGCCAGCAGCGTATCCTACGAGCAGTACTTC.

This clonotype was found many times. The V and J genes are TRBV7-9 and TRBJ2-7, with 10 bases identical to TRBD2. The V gene end was trimmed by 8 bases and the J gene end by 3 bases; junction bases not matched to a gene: 19. The germline V gene has CDR1 SEHNR and CDR2 FQNEAQ (reference sequence). The length of the CDR3 is 18 residues. CDR3 region: CASGSRTPIAGGDYEQYF. DNA of the CDR3: TGTGCCAGCGGCTCTCGGACACCGATAGCGGGAGGAGACTACGAGCAGTACTTC.

This clonotype was observed at least ten times. The chain recombines TRBV5-1 with TRBJ1-1; maybe TRBD1 (6 bases). Germline V gene sequence: CDR1 SGHRS, CDR2 YFSETQ. The CDR3 sequence is 15 residues long. V gave up 4 bases and J gave up 2 bases, with 15 bases separating them. The CDR3 protein is CASSLYTGINTEAFF. Written as DNA, the CDR3 is TGCGCCAGCAGCCTCTATACAGGGATCAACACTGAAGCTTTCTTT.

This rearrangement joins TRBV5-5 to TRBJ2-5; either TRBD1 or TRBD2 may fit D (5 bases each). Trimming left V 4 bases short and J 5 bases short, with 15 bases between. Germline assignment: CDR1 SGHKS and CDR2 YYEKEE (reference sequence). This CDR3 region has 14 residues. Here the CDR3 reads CASSPGDLCETQYF. In nucleotides, the CDR3 is TGTGCCAGCAGCCCTGGGGACCTCTGCGAGACCCAGTACTTC.

At least ten counts were recorded for this clonotype. The chain has TRBV20-1 and TRBJ2-5; 7 bases are shared with TRBD1. CDR3 length: 12 residues. V lost 5 bases, J lost 5 bases, and 5 bases stayed unmatched. Looked up from germline, CDR1 is DFQATT and CDR2 is SNEGSKA (reference sequence). CDR3 sequence: CSADDRAETQYF. As DNA, the CDR3 is TGCAGTGCTGACGACAGGGCCGAGACCCAGTACTTC.

This clonotype was seen repeatedly, ten times or more. J is TRBJ2-5 and V is TRBV10-3, with D hard to call. CDR3 length: 13 amino acids. The V gene lost 0 bases and the J gene lost 4 bases, with 6 bases spanning the gap. Germline assignment: CDR1 ENHRY and CDR2 SYGVKD. This CDR3 reads CAISESVGETQYF. The CDR3 DNA sequence: TGTGCCATCAGTGAGTCAGTAGGAGAGACCCAGTACTTC.

This clonotype has only one observation. The V call is TRBV6-2 or TRBV6-3, the J call TRBJ2-1; TRBD1 matches at 8 bases. There are 20 residues in the CDR3. J was trimmed by 0 bases and V by 6 bases; bases with no gene match: 19. Germline V gene sequence: CDR1 MNHEY, CDR2 SVGEGT. As DNA, the CDR3 is TGTGCCAGCAGCCCCCTGGGCCAGGGGGCAATCAAGAGCTCCTACAATGAGCAGTTCTTC. This translates into CASSPLGQGAIKSSYNEQFF.

This clonotype is classed as medium-sized. The V and J genes are TRBV10-3 and TRBJ2-3; 8 nucleotides agree with TRBD1. Losses at the gene ends were 8 bases for V and 0 bases for J; bases not matched to a gene: 16. CDR1 and CDR2 from the germline V gene are ENHRY and SYGVKD. The CDR3 contains 18 residues. CDR3 loop: CAIGGGQDIVGSTDTQYF. The CDR3 nucleotides are TGTGCCATCGGAGGGGGACAGGATATCGTGGGGAGCACAGATACGCAGTATTTT.